Included here is one T cell receptor beta chain sequence, with context. This clone has only one observation. This receptor's antigen is unknown. There are no base qualities to consult, and no much larger clone falls within one base. TCR beta libraries were generated from genomic DNA with the immunoSEQ kit, following the manufacturer's recommendations. To prepare libraries, a first multiplex PCR with proprietary primers was run, followed by a second PCR that added unique barcodes, and a bead cleanup was done after each round. Each sample batch included a kit-provided positive control reaction and a negative control reaction. The final libraries were assessed on an Agilent 4200 TapeStation D1000 ScreenTape, pooled by volume, and quantified by qPCR. Sequencing was performed on an Illumina NextSeq500 with a MidOutput 150-cycle cartridge, and 156 Read1 and 15 Index1 cycles were run with kit custom primers. The pooled library was loaded at approximately 1 pM, with an approximately 20% PhiX control spiked in. The original pipeline was this. Vendor-processed data were analyzed in R, and a clonotype was defined as all T cells sharing the same CDR3 nucleotide sequence. In the clone abundance analyses, frequencies were normalized to the 10,000 most abundant clones in each sample. Public T cell clones, which averaged fewer than five per sample, were removed prior to analysis. Tumor-enriched clonotypes and baseline blood-enriched clonotypes were defined as those with an abundance difference of at least 32-fold between compartments. A beta-binomial differential abundance model was applied to find clonotypes that expanded or contracted between blood time points. Tumor-blood repertoire similarity was measured with the Baroni-Urbani and Buser coefficient, and groups were compared using two-tailed Wilcoxon tests in R. As stored in TCRdb, this immuneACCESS dataset retains in-frame rearrangements with V and J assigned. A fraction of the clones does not appear; measured against another copy, unresolved V genes explain less than half of the discrepancy, and the remainder lacks a known reason. That table gives V, J and clone size, and the DNA gave D and trimming. In this sample the table shows some 75,000 clones, 82% of which occur a single time. The top ten clones comprise approximately 5% of the sample.

The germline V and J ends show losses of 0 bases and 5 bases respectively, and no gene match explains 7 bases of the junction. The CDR3, from cysteine to phenylalanine, totals 15 residues. Kept here is only the CDR3 DNA, which spans 45 bases and is read in frame from base 1. CDR1 and CDR2 are drawn from the germline V gene: SGHRS, YFSETQ. The data originate from a study of radiation and T cells in renal cell carcinoma (dated by TCRdb to about 2020). Regarding the research as a whole: Samples were obtained from a clinical trial, in which 15 Gy stereotactic body radiation therapy was delivered to primary renal cell carcinomas and nephrectomy was performed 4 weeks later. In total, about 51 samples underwent TCR beta sequencing: some 25 tumors plus 27 peripheral blood samples. A total of 3.5 million to 4.5 million unique CDR3 nucleotide sequences, encoding roughly 2.7 million unique CDR3 amino acid sequences, were found across all 50 or so samples. The research as a whole found: Blood repertoire dynamics were not followed beyond 4 weeks after treatment. The single-armed trial design could not address effects of radiation dose or scheduling on the TCR repertoire. Because pretreatment tumor biopsies were not available, the study could not determine whether clonotypes were already present within the tumor at baseline. Top tumor clonotypes rose in blood from baseline to 2 weeks post-radiation, then contracted by 4 weeks, suggesting transient expansion of tumor-resident clones.

In light of the paper, this sample's time point label describes: blood 2 weeks post-SBRT. The treatment or condition label of this sample denotes: 15 Gy SBRT to primary tumor, nephrectomy 4 weeks later. To follow tumor-enriched clonotypes, peripheral blood was collected serially from radiation-treated patients at baseline and again at 2 weeks and 4 weeks after SBRT. Every patient had renal cell carcinoma of clear cell pathology. Genomic DNA for TCR sequencing was prepared using the QIAamp DNA Blood Mini Kit (Qiagen). The analyses included just those samples that passed every quality control check. The rearrangement combines TRBV5-1 with TRBJ2-5; 7 nucleotides in the junction match TRBD2. Sequencing used blood, obtained from a patient whose treatment included radiotherapy and nephrectomy. The TCR comes from a man aged 60 to 75 with renal cell carcinoma. CDR3 reads: CASSLAPSGFETQYF. The nucleotide sequence reads TGCGCCAGCAGCTTGGCCCCTAGCGGCTTTGAGACCCAGTACTTC.